This T cell receptor (beta chain) was sequenced during a study of beta chain features in type 1 diabetes (dated by TCRdb to 2017 to 2018). General notes on the study: No differences in mean age, gender distribution, total cell number or subset yield were found between patients and healthy donors. The study compared TCRB repertoires of sorted circulating CD4+ T cell subsets between recently diagnosed type 1 diabetes patients and matched healthy donors. A total of roughly 100 million sorted cells were examined across all samples, and the number of cells per subset was strongly correlated with RNA yield. Regulatory and stem cell-like memory subsets were obtained from only 8 patients and roughly 8 healthy donors, while naive and central memory subsets were obtained from all 30 or so donors.

Details on this clone: Which antigen it targets is not known. Base qualities are not at hand, and no much larger clone is one base apart.

Based on the germline V gene (reference sequence), the CDR1 and CDR2 sequences are SGHNT and YYREEE. Relative to germline, V is 0 bases shorter and J is 2 bases shorter, with 11 bases between their ends. The CDR3, from cysteine to phenylalanine, totals 15 residues. Left in the record is the CDR3 DNA by itself, 45 bases read in frame from the first base. A single peripheral blood draw of around 120 mL on average was collected from each donor into heparinised tubes. Naive, central memory, regulatory and stem cell-like memory CD4+ T cells were sorted on a BD FACSAria II using a panel including CD45RO, CCR7, CD25, CD127, CD95 and CD27. Every sorted population had a purity above 95%. PBMCs were separated immediately by Lymphoprep density gradient centrifugation and were stained directly, without being cultured. So that batch effects would be minimized, each experiment stained and sorted samples in pairs, pairing one healthy donor with one patient.

The High Capacity cDNA Reverse Transcription Kit was used to reverse transcribe all of the isolated RNA, meaning that expressed TCRB transcripts were what got sequenced. Deep immunoSEQ sequencing was applied to naive, central memory and regulatory T cell samples, giving an average of around 4 million total reads per sample. Sorted cells were lysed in RLT buffer, and RNA was extracted using DNase-treated RNeasy Micro or Mini kits according to cell number. Each cell subset was processed separately to prevent cross-contamination, with patient and healthy donor samples processed together. Using the immunoSEQ multiplex PCR, TCRB sequences were amplified from cDNA into 87-bp fragments spanning the CDR3 region. Sequencing of the amplicons was done on the Illumina HiSeq platform. The authors' pipeline ran thus. PCR bias was computationally corrected using synthetic template baselines, reads within Hamming distance 2 were collapsed, and singletons that could not be merged were discarded. Reads were aligned against IMGT so that V, D and J genes, CDR3 length and insertions or deletions at six rearrangement sites could be assigned. Within each subset, clonotype counts were normalized to the number of sorted cells before true diversity and Gini coefficients were calculated with the tcR R package. The overlap coefficient, calculated on TCRB nucleotide sequences, was used to quantify repertoire sharing. This immuneACCESS table, as held by TCRdb, lists in-frame sequences with V and J called but not all clones. Of the missing ones, under half trace to an unresolved V gene in checked studies; the others have no known cause. V and J calls and clone size follow that table, whereas D and trimming were derived from the DNA. Recorded for this sample are around 250,000 clones; less than 35% of them occurred a single time. The ten largest clones add up to approximately 4% of the sample.

Study-level results and caveats: Because cDNA rather than genomic DNA was sequenced, highly expressing activated cells could have been over-represented, although no difference in activation and CD3 levels was found between groups. Naive, central memory and regulatory TCRB repertoires appeared to be more alike among patients than among healthy donors. HLA sub-analyses involved small numbers of individuals, so any influence of HLA type on TCRB rearrangement remained unresolved. Shorter templates might be favored by PCR, yet because patient and control samples were amplified and corrected together, any such skew would affect both groups equally. Fewer insertions and more nucleotide deletions at VDJ recombination sites were observed in patients with type 1 diabetes, implying thymic rearrangement abnormalities. A moderate but significant shortening of TCRB CDR3 length was observed in type 1 diabetes patients in all four CD4+ subsets.

The sequence derives from a young man in good health. This sequence uses TRBV5-4 and TRBJ1-2; the D gene identity is not certain. Sequencing was done on a sample of central memory CD4+ T cells from blood. The bases are TGTGCCAGCAGCTTGGGATTGGGAATCAACTATGGCTACACCTTC. Its product reads: CASSLGLGINYGYTF.